This T cell receptor (beta chain) stems from a study of monozygotic twins with inflammatory bowel disease. The germline CDR1 and CDR2 sequences are SGHRS and YFSETQ. The CDR3 length is 14 residues. TCRdb reprocessed the 5' RACE reads; each CDR3 protein has one entry and no DNA is given. In total, the table holds some 400,000 distinct CDR3 sequences. The chain combines TRBV5-1 with TRBJ2-2; TCRdb indicates TRBD1, and absent DNA this call remains unverified. The TCR sequence derives from a human donor with ulcerative colitis or Crohn's disease, or a healthy co-twin of an affected twin (not recorded which). The specimen sequenced was blood. The CDR3 protein is CASSHRDNTGELFF.